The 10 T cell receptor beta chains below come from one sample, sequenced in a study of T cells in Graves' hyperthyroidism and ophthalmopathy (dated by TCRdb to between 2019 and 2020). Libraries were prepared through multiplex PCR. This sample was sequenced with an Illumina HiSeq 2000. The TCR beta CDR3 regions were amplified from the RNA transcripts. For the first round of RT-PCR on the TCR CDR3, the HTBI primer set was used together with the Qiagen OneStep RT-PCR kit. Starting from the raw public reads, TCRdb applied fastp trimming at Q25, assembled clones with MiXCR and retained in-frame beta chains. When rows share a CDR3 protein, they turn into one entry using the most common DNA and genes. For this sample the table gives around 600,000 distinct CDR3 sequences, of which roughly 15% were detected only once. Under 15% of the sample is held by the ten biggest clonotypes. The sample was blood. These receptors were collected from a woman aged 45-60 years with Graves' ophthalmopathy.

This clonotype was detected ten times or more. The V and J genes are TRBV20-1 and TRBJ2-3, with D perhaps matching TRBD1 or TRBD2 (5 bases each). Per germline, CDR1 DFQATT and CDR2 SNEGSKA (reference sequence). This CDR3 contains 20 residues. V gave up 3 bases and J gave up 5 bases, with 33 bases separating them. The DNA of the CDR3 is TGCAGTGCTAGTAGCACGAGGGGAGTGGTAGGTCGAACCGGCGTAGATACGCAGTATTTT. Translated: CSASSTRGVVGRTGVDTQYF.

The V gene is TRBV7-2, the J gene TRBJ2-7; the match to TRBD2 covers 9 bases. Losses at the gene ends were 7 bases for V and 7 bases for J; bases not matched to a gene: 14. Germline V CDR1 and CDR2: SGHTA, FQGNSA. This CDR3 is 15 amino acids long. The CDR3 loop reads CASTIGGAGGREQYF. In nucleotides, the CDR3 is TGTGCCAGCACCATAGGGGGGGCGGGAGGGCGGGAGCAGTACTTC.

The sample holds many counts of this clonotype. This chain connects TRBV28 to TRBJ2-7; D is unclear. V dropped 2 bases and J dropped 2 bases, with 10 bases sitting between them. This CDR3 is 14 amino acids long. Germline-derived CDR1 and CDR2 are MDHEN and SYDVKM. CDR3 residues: CASSLHVSTYEQYF. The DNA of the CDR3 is TGTGCCAGCAGTTTACATGTATCAACCTACGAGCAGTACTTC.

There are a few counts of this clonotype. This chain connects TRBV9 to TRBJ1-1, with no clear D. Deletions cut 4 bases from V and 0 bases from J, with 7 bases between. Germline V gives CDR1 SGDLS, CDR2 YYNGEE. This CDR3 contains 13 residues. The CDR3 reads CASSQNLNTEAFF. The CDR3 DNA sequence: TGTGCCAGCAGCCAAAACTTGAACACTGAAGCTTTCTTT.

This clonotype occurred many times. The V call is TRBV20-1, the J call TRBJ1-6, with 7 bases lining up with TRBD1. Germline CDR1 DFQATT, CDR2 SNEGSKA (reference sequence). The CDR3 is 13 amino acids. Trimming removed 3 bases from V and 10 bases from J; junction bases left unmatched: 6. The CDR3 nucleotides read TGCAGTGCTAGCGGGGGCAGGGGGTCACCCCTCCACTTT. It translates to CSASGGRGSPLHF.

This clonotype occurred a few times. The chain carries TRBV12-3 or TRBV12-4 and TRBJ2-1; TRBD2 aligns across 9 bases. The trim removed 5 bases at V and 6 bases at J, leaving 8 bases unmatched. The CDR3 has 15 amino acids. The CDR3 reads CASSRLAGASNEQFF. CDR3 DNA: TGTGCCAGCAGTCGGTTAGCGGGAGCGAGCAATGAGCAGTTCTTC.

In DNA form, the CDR3 reads TGCGCCACTAACCCTAGCGGGAGGGCCTATGAGCAGTTCTTC. It encodes CATNPSGRAYEQFF. The chain recombines TRBV5-1 with TRBJ2-1, with 12 nucleotides matching TRBD2. This CDR3 comprises 14 residues. The V gene end was trimmed by 9 bases and the J gene end by 8 bases; junction bases not matched to a gene: 9. Looked up from germline, CDR1 is SGHRS and CDR2 is YFSETQ.

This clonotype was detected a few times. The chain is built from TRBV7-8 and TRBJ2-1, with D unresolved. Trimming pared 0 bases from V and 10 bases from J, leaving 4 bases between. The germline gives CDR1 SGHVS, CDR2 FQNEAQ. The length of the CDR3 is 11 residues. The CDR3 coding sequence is TGTGCCAGCAGCTTAGCGCGAGAGCAGTTCTTC. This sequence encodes CASSLAREQFF.

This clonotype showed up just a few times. The CDR3 coding sequence is TGTGCCAGCAGTTTCGCAGGCGGAAACACCATATATTTT. It encodes CASSFAGGNTIYF. The rearrangement uses TRBV27 and TRBJ1-3; D is unresolved. V was clipped by 3 bases and J by 4 bases, with 7 bases between them. Germline-derived CDR1 and CDR2 are MNHEY and SMNVEV (reference sequence). The CDR3 sequence is 13 residues long.

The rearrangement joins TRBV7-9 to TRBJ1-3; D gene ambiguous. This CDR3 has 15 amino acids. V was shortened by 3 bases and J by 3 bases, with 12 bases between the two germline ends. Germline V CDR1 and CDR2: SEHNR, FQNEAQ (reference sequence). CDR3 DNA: TGTGCCAGCAGCTTTCGGGCAGGCCTTGGAAACACCATATATTTT. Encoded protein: CASSFRAGLGNTIYF.